The sample holds one count of the clone carrying this TCR beta chain. Its antigen is not identified. Using immunoSEQ multiplex PCR, the repertoire was profiled, and TCRdb retains in-frame clones only, with some absent. The repertoire consists of about 350,000 clones, with about 88% occurring once and the leading ten covering 3.3%. The CDR3 sequence is 15 residues long. The germline V gene encodes CDR1 KGHSH and CDR2 LQKENI. Trimming removed 1 base at V and 3 bases at J, with 12 bases between. As to treatment: around 19 received Ad26.COV2.S at low or high dose, single or two shots; five or six received placebo; per-sample allocation not given. Sampling took place 63 days after the first vaccine or placebo injection. These data are taken from a study of Ad26.COV2.S vaccination and SARS-CoV-2 variants. Study-wide results and limits: The TCR breadth and depth analyses may have understated or missed part of the total T cell responses.

This TCR derives from a person between 18 and 59 years old who received the Ad26.COV2.S COVID-19 vaccine or a placebo. The sample was peripheral blood, taken in a trial of Ad26.COV2.S vaccine versus placebo. The chain uses TRBV18 and TRBJ2-5, with no clear D. The CDR3, as DNA: TGTGCCAGCTCACCACGTTCGACCAGAGAAGAGACCCAGTACTTC. The encoded protein is CASSPRSTREETQYF.